A single sample is the source of the 32 T cell receptor beta chains below, sequenced in a study of T cell responses to AZD1222 COVID-19 vaccine. Clones were sequenced by immunoSEQ multiplex PCR, and TCRdb holds only the in-frame ones, with some missing. This repertoire shows about 97,000 clones, 88% found once; its top ten account for 2.8%. The sequencing here drew on peripheral blood, taken on day 0 of AZD1222 vaccination. These receptors came from an adult in good health.

The V and J genes are TRBV3-1 (or the pseudogene TRBV3-2) and TRBJ2-3, with TRBD2 identical over 7 bases. Trimming cost V 0 bases and J 1 base; bases outside gene matches: 4. Germline V gene data show CDR1 as LGHDT and CDR2 as YNNKEL (reference sequence). The CDR3 length is 16 residues. In nucleotides, the CDR3 is TGTGCCAGCAGCCAAGATACGGCGGGGGGCACAGATACGCAGTATTTT. This encodes CASSQDTAGGTDTQYF.

The J gene is TRBJ1-2, the V gene TRBV7-3, with TRBD1 matching over 7 bases. This CDR3 has 13 amino acids. Per germline, CDR1 SGHTA and CDR2 FQGTGA. The V gene end was trimmed by 5 bases and the J gene end by 4 bases; junction bases not matched to a gene: 4. This chain's CDR3 is CASSPGGAYGYTF. The CDR3 DNA reads TGTGCCAGCAGCCCAGGGGGTGCCTATGGCTACACCTTC.

This sequence joins TRBV4-1 and TRBJ1-4; no definite D call. The CDR3 loop spans 18 amino acids. CDR1 is MGHRA and CDR2 is YSYEKL in the germline V gene. V lost 1 base and J 4 bases, leaving 19 bases between the germline ends. The CDR3, as DNA: TGCGCCAGCAGCCAAGGTAAACAGCCCGTTGCTGGTAATGAAAAACTGTTTTTT. Residues: CASSQGKQPVAGNEKLFF.

The gene calls are TRBV19 and TRBJ1-2; D call uncertain. The CDR3 runs 12 residues. The germline V gene encodes CDR1 LNHDA and CDR2 SQIVND (reference sequence). V lost 8 bases to trimming and J lost 0 bases, with 7 bases between them. The CDR3 coding sequence is TGTGCCAGTCGGGCGGCTAACTATGGCTACACCTTC. It codes for CASRAANYGYTF.

V is TRBV19 and J is TRBJ1-5; D ambiguous. Germline-derived CDR1 and CDR2 are LNHDA and SQIVND (reference sequence). Trimming removed 2 bases at V and 5 bases at J, with 7 bases between. This CDR3 region has 13 residues. CDR3 amino acids: CASSISRDQPQHF. In DNA, the CDR3 is TGTGCCAGTAGTATAAGTCGTGATCAGCCCCAGCATTTT.

CDR3 loop: CASSATGGVRTNEKLFF. Written as DNA, the CDR3 is TGTGCCAGCAGTGCGACAGGGGGTGTGCGGACTAATGAAAAACTGTTTTTT. The chain is built from TRBV2 and TRBJ1-4; 9 bases align to TRBD1. V dropped 4 bases and J dropped 2; count of bases not matched to a gene: 8. Germline V lookup: CDR1 SNHLY, CDR2 FYNNEI. The CDR3 has 17 residues.

CDR3 nucleotides: TGTGCCAGCAGCACCGAGGGTCCGCAGCCCCAGCATTTT. This sequence encodes CASSTEGPQPQHF. V and J are TRBV12-3 or TRBV12-4 and TRBJ1-5; no clear D gene. The V and J ends lost 6 bases and 7 bases respectively, with 13 bases between them. This CDR3 is built from 13 residues.

The V gene is TRBV25-1, the J gene TRBJ2-1; D might be TRBD1 (6 bases). Germline CDR1 MGHDK, CDR2 SYGVNS. This CDR3 is built from 14 residues. The V end was cut by 6 bases, the J end by 0 bases, with 9 bases between. The CDR3 sequence: CASSQGGSYNEQFF. CDR3 DNA sequence: TGTGCCAGCAGCCAAGGGGGCTCCTACAATGAGCAGTTCTTC. The variable domain in full, completed from reference TRBV25-1 and TRBJ2-1, reads EADIYQTPRYLVIGTGKKITLECSQTMGHDKMYWYQQDPGMELHLIHYSYGVNSTEKGDLSSESTVSRIRTEHFPLTLESARPSHTSQYLCASSQGGSYNEQFFGPGTRLTVL.

This clone was recorded once. The genes are TRBV2 and TRBJ2-7, with 10 positions matching TRBD1. In germline, CDR1 is SNHLY, CDR2 FYNNEI. This CDR3 is 14 amino acids long. V shed 7 bases and J 3 bases; nucleotides not matched to a gene: 6. This chain's CDR3 is CASNRRTGGYEQYF. The CDR3 coding sequence is TGTGCCAGCAATAGGAGGACAGGGGGCTACGAGCAGTACTTC. The whole variable domain, remainder taken from reference TRBV2 and TRBJ2-7, is EPEVTQTPSHQVTQMGQEVILRCVPISNHLYFYWYRQILGQKVEFLVSFYNNEISEKSEIFDDQFSVERPDGSNFTLKIRSTKLEDSAMYFCASNRRTGGYEQYFGPGTRLTVT.

The chain has TRBV2 and TRBJ1-1; 7 positions agree with TRBD1. The CDR3 loop spans 13 amino acids. The V and J ends lost 9 bases and 0 bases, in that order; junction bases with no gene match: 4. Germline values: CDR1 SNHLY, CDR2 FYNNEI. CDR3 DNA sequence: TGTGCCAGTCGACAGGGAATGAACACTGAAGCTTTCTTT. Translated: CASRQGMNTEAFF.

The chain couples TRBV19 to TRBJ1-1; D is unclear. Trimming left V 2 bases short and J 2 bases short, with 12 bases between. The CDR3 covers 15 residues. Germline V CDR1 and CDR2: LNHDA, SQIVND (reference sequence). Here the CDR3 reads CASSISARSNTEAFF. The CDR3 DNA sequence: TGTGCCAGTAGTATAAGTGCGAGGTCTAACACTGAAGCTTTCTTT. The variable domain in full, with the rest retrieved from reference TRBV19 and TRBJ1-1, is DGGITQSPKYLFRKEGQNVTLSCEQNLNHDAMYWYRQDPGQGLRLIYYSQIVNDFQKGDIAEGYSVSREKKESFPLTVTSAQKNPTAFYLCASSISARSNTEAFFGQGTRLTVV.

The chain uses TRBV2 and TRBJ2-3; 11 nucleotides match TRBD1. CDR3 length: 15 amino acids. Trimming removed 7 bases from V and 3 bases from J; junction bases left unmatched: 6. The germline CDR1 and CDR2 sequences are SNHLY and FYNNEI. Here the CDR3 DNA reads TGTGCCAGCATCTCGGACAGGGGGCGGACAGATACGCAGTATTTT. Translated: CASISDRGRTDTQYF.

Notes on this clone: Distinct nucleotide sequences in the sample also encode this CDR3. This chain joins TRBV19 and TRBJ1-1; D remains unclear. The germline gives CDR1 LNHDA, CDR2 SQIVND (reference sequence). CDR3 length equals 13 residues. V was trimmed by 3 bases and J by 1 base, leaving 6 bases between them. CDR3 protein: CASSISPNTEAFF. The CDR3, as DNA: TGTGCCAGTAGTATTAGTCCGAACACTGAAGCTTTCTTT.

The chain has TRBV28 and TRBJ1-2, with D possibly being TRBD1 (5 bases). CDR1 and CDR2 (germline): MDHEN, SYDVKM. This CDR3 is 11 amino acids long. Trimming removed 8 bases at V and 5 bases at J, with 9 bases between. CDR3 residues: CASGGDYGYTF. The CDR3 DNA follows: TGTGCCAGCGGAGGGGATTATGGCTACACCTTC.

The chain has TRBV4-1 and TRBJ2-7; D is uncertain. The CDR3 extends over 14 amino acids. V gave up 0 bases and J gave up 3 bases, with 9 bases separating them. Germline V gene data show CDR1 as MGHRA and CDR2 as YSYEKL. Here the CDR3 reads CASSQDPNYYEQYF. The CDR3 DNA follows: TGCGCCAGCAGCCAAGATCCCAACTACTACGAGCAGTACTTC.

V is TRBV2 and J is TRBJ1-1, with D possibly TRBD1 on 5 matching bases. V lost 2 bases and J lost 4, with 14 bases in between. The germline V gene has CDR1 SNHLY and CDR2 FYNNEI. The CDR3 runs to 15 residues. In DNA form, the CDR3 reads TGTGCCAGCAGTGAACTCGGGGGGAGGGGCACTGAAGCTTTCTTT. As protein: CASSELGGRGTEAFF.

CDR3: CAWSVPGVTDTQYF. CDR3 nucleotide sequence: TGTGCCTGGAGTGTACCCGGGGTCACAGATACGCAGTATTTT. The V call is TRBV30, the J call TRBJ2-3, with a weak D call TRBD2 (5 bases). CDR3 length: 14 amino acids. Per the germline V gene, CDR1 is GTSNPN and CDR2 is SVGIG (reference sequence). Trimming removed 0 bases at V and 2 bases at J, with 9 bases between.

The chain carries TRBV19 and TRBJ2-2, with TRBD2 matching over 10 bases. V gave up 5 bases and J gave up 4 bases; unmatched junction bases: 4. From germline, CDR1 is LNHDA and CDR2 SQIVND (reference sequence). This CDR3 spans 15 amino acids. The CDR3 protein is CASSVAGGITGELFF. The DNA of the CDR3 is TGTGCCAGTAGTGTAGCGGGGGGTATCACCGGGGAGCTGTTTTTT.

The chain couples TRBV7-9 to TRBJ2-7; 9 bases agree with TRBD1. Germline lookup yields CDR1 SEHNR and CDR2 FQNEAQ (reference sequence). This CDR3 is 15 amino acids long. V was pared by 5 bases and J by 3 bases, with 8 bases of the junction left unmatched. CDR3 in amino acids: CASSTTGGAGYEQYF. The CDR3 DNA sequence: TGTGCCAGCAGCACCACAGGGGGCGCAGGCTACGAGCAGTACTTC.

The rearrangement links TRBV6-5 to TRBJ2-7; 7 nucleotides match TRBD1. The J segment lost 2 bases and the V segment lost 2 bases, leaving 6 bases of the junction unmatched. This CDR3 spans 15 amino acids. The germline CDR1 and CDR2 sequences are MNHEY and SVGAGI. In nucleotides, the CDR3 is TGTGCCAGCAGTTACGAGCCGGGACAGACCTACGAGCAGTACTTC. Protein: CASSYEPGQTYEQYF.

The CDR3 protein is CASRDTSGGDTQYF. DNA of the CDR3: TGCGCCAGCAGAGATACTAGCGGGGGAGATACGCAGTATTTT. The chain recombines TRBV5-1 with TRBJ2-3; 11 nucleotides match TRBD2. The length of the CDR3 is 14 residues. The germline gives CDR1 SGHRS, CDR2 YFSETQ. V gave up 5 bases and J gave up 5 bases; unmatched junction bases: 4.

The chain recombines TRBV7-2 with TRBJ2-5; D perhaps matches TRBD2 (5 bases). Per germline, CDR1 SGHTA and CDR2 FQGNSA. The V end was cut by 0 bases, the J end by 3 bases, with 8 bases between. The CDR3 sequence is 14 residues long. CDR3 DNA sequence: TGTGCCAGCAGCTTAGCGCCCGGGAAAGAGACCCAGTACTTC. Its translation: CASSLAPGKETQYF.

The chain employs TRBV5-1 and TRBJ1-1; D not resolved. This CDR3 spans 13 amino acids. Trimming stripped 0 bases from V and 5 bases from J, with 8 bases between. The germline V gene encodes CDR1 SGHRS and CDR2 YFSETQ. The CDR3 DNA sequence: TGCGCCAGCAGCTTGGCCGGGAGGACTGAAGCTTTCTTT. It codes for CASSLAGRTEAFF.

The chain links TRBV6-6 to TRBJ1-5, with 8 positions matching TRBD1. CDR1 is MNHNY and CDR2 is SVGAGI in the germline V gene (reference sequence). There are 15 residues in the CDR3. V was clipped by 0 bases and J by 5 bases; unmatched bases: 3. Written as DNA, the CDR3 is TGTGCCAGCAGTTACTCGACAGGGGAGGATCAGCCCCAGCATTTT. Amino acids: CASSYSTGEDQPQHF.

The genes are TRBV11-2 and TRBJ2-3, with D unresolved. V lost 2 bases, J lost 10 bases, and 13 bases lay in between. The CDR3 extends over 13 amino acids. Germline CDR1 SGHAT, CDR2 FQNNGV. This CDR3 reads CASSLQQRIPQYF. As DNA, the CDR3 is TGTGCCAGCAGCTTACAGCAGAGAATTCCGCAGTATTTT.

The chain is built from TRBV7-2 and TRBJ1-6, with 7 bases aligning to TRBD1. V was clipped by 5 bases and J by 1 base; unmatched bases: 2. Germline CDR1 reads SGHTA; CDR2 reads FQGNSA. CDR3 size: 15 residues. The DNA for the CDR3 is TGTGCCAGCAGCATACAGGGGTCCTATAATTCACCCCTCCACTTT. Translation gives CASSIQGSYNSPLHF.

V and J are TRBV13 and TRBJ2-1; 11 bases are a match to TRBD2. CDR1 and CDR2 from the germline V gene are PRHDT and FYEKMQ (reference sequence). Trimming took 5 bases from V and 4 from J; bases not matched to a gene: 4. There are 15 residues in the CDR3. In DNA, the CDR3 is TGTGCCAGCAGCCCGGGACTAGCGGAATACAATGAGCAGTTCTTC. Translating gives CASSPGLAEYNEQFF.

This clone was picked up one time. This chain connects TRBV7-9 to TRBJ2-7; 7 bases align to TRBD1. CDR1 and CDR2 from the germline V gene are SEHNR and FQNEAQ (reference sequence). Germline trimming cut 3 bases from V and 1 base from J; bases unmatched to any gene: 6. CDR3 length equals 15 residues. In DNA form, the CDR3 reads TGTGCCAGCAGCTTTGGGACAGTTTCGTCCTACGAGCAGTACTTC. Translation: CASSFGTVSSYEQYF.

V is TRBV19 and J is TRBJ2-7; D is possibly TRBD1 (6 bases). The CDR3 runs to 13 residues. Looked up from germline, CDR1 is LNHDA and CDR2 is SQIVND (reference sequence). The ends were cut back, 7 bases at V and 4 bases at J, with 14 bases in the middle. The CDR3 DNA reads TGTGCCAGTACAGGTACAGGGAATTACGAGCAGTACTTC. It encodes CASTGTGNYEQYF.

The chain has TRBV9 and TRBJ1-1, with 7 nucleotides matching TRBD1. Germline lookup yields CDR1 SGDLS and CDR2 YYNGEE. V trimming: 4 bases; J trimming: 1 base; junction bases outside the gene matches: 13. CDR3 size: 17 residues. Written as DNA, the CDR3 is TGTGCCAGCAGCCCAAGTGTGACAGGGAGGAAGAACACTGAAGCTTTCTTT. Translation: CASSPSVTGRKNTEAFF. Combining the CDR3 with reference TRBV9 and TRBJ1-1 gives the whole variable domain DSGVTQTPKHLITATGQRVTLRCSPRSGDLSVYWYQQSLDQGLQFLIQYYNGEERAKGNILERFSAQQFPDLHSELNLSSLELGDSALYFCASSPSVTGRKNTEAFFGQGTRLTVV.

The chain joins TRBV7-8 to TRBJ2-7; D remains unclear. This CDR3 spans 13 amino acids. Germline-derived CDR1 and CDR2 are SGHVS and FQNEAQ. Trimming stripped 1 base from V and 5 bases from J, with 9 bases between. Here the CDR3 reads CASSLVHFNEQYF. For the CDR3, the DNA is TGTGCCAGCAGCTTAGTACATTTCAACGAGCAGTACTTC.

This chain connects TRBV6-5 to TRBJ1-2; D possibly corresponds to TRBD1 (5 bases). Between the trimmed V and J ends, which lost 6 bases and 4 bases, there was a span of 9 bases. The CDR3 is made up of 12 amino acids. Germline CDR1 reads MNHEY; CDR2 reads SVGAGI. CDR3 in DNA: TGTGCCAGCAGGGGGACGGTCTATGGCTACACCTTC. Its protein product is CASRGTVYGYTF.